This TCR beta chain was found in a study of metastatic and nonmetastatic thyroid tumors. Germline values: CDR1 SGHRS, CDR2 YFSETQ. The CDR3 has 14 amino acids. Losses at the gene ends were 2 bases for V and 2 bases for J; bases not matched to a gene: 2. Thyroid surgery took place with no prior treatment in any patient. TCRdb reprocessed the PCR reads using MiXCR. Of some 17,000 clones in the sample, roughly 22% were seen once. The chain links TRBV5-1 to TRBJ2-7; 9 bases align to TRBD2. The sample taken for sequencing was adjacent normal tissue. The sequence derives from a female donor with papillary thyroid cancer or a benign thyroid nodule (not recorded which). Some clones in this sample may be carry-over from other donors' samples. The CDR3 loop reads CASSFSGSPYEQYF. The CDR3 nucleotides are TGCGCCAGCAGCTTTAGCGGGAGCCCCTACGAGCAGTACTTC. Full variable domain (remainder filled in from reference TRBV5-1 and TRBJ2-7): KAGVTQTPRYLIKTRGQQVTLSCSPISGHRSVSWYQQTPGQGLQFLFEYFSETQRNKGNFPGRFSGRQFSNSRSEMNVSTLELGDSALYLCASSFSGSPYEQYFGPGTRLTVT.